This TCR beta chain was recorded in a study of cytomegalovirus exposure and HLA in healthy donors. Notes on the study in general: Cytomegalovirus-associated status was assigned to about 180 TCR beta chains. Reported findings show TCR beta sequences accurately forecast HLA-A and HLA-B alleles in most subjects. CMV serostatus was the sole immune exposure information available. More than 15,000 TCR beta sequences were associated with HLA alleles at 0.05 false discovery rate in a later analysis.

Of note for this clone: Its antigen remains unknown.

Both 60 Vbeta primers and 13 Jbeta primers went into the PCR. The assay was immunoSEQ multiplex PCR, and TCRdb's table has in-frame clones only and misses some. The sample shows 75,000 to 85,000 clones, and around 4% sits with its ten largest clones. After removal of 0 bases from V and 0 bases from J, the junction contained 8 bases not matched to a gene. The CDR3 covers 18 residues. From germline, CDR1 is SGHVS and CDR2 FQNEAQ. The chain is built from TRBV7-8 and TRBJ2-7, with 10 bases lining up with TRBD2. What was sequenced was PBMCs. The receptor was derived from a man between 18 and 29 years old in good health and CMV-seropositive. Written as DNA, the CDR3 is TGTGCCAGCAGCTTAGCCCTAGCGGGGGCTATAAGCTCCTACGAGCAGTACTTC. This sequence encodes CASSLALAGAISSYEQYF.